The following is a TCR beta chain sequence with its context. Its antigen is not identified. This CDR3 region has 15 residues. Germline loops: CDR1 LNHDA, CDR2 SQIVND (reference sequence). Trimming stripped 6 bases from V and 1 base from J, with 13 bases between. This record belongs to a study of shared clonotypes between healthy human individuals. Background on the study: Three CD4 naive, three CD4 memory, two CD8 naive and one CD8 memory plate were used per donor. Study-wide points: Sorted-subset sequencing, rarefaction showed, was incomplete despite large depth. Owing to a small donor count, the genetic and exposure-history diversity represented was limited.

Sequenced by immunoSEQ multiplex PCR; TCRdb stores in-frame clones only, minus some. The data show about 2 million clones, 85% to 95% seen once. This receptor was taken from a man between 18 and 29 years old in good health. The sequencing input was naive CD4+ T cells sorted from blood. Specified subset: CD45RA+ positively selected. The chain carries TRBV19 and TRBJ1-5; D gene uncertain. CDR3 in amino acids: CASSPDGTSNQPQHF. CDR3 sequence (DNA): TGTGCCAGTAGCCCGGACGGAACGAGCAATCAGCCCCAGCATTTT.